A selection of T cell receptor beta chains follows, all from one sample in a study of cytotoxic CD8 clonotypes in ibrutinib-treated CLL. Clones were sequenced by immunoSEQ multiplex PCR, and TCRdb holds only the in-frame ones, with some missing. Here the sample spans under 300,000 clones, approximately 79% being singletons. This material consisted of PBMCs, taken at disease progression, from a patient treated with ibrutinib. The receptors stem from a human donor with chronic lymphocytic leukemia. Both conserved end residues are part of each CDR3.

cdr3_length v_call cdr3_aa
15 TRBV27 CASSSENDPYNEQFF
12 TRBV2 CASSVQGETQYF
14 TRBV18 CASCAGTSYNEQFF
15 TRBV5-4 CASSLGGRAGYEQYF
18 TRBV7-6 CASSLNPRPAAFGNTIYF
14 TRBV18 CASSPLPGFTEAFF
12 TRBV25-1 CASSVSSSGYTF
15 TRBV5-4 CASSVTGSYFDEQYF
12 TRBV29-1 CSVGSARGGYTF
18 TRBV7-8 CASSFSSGPIRIGNEQFF
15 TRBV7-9 CASSKGNEIDQPQHF
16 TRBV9 CASSATGGFGTDTQYF
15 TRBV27 CASREGGQGMFEAFF
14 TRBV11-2 CASSFNRGNTEAFF
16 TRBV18 CASSPQGARGTDTQYF
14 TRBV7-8 CASSSNSGSGEQYF
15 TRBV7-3 CASSLGQSNTGELFF
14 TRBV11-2 CASSWSGSSYEQYF
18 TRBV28 CASSYSSGRAGLYNEQFF
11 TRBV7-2 CASTQGGEQYF
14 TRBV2 CASSGAEPFYGYTF
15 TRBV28 CASRPTGTGNQPQHF
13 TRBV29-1 CSVGGGRYQPQHF
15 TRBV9 CASSVGPAGGPEQYF
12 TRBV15 CATSRDLREQFF
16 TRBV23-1 CASSQFQVKYQETQYF
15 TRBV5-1 CASRVGGSNNQPQHF
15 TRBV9 CASSVKGGSGNTIYF
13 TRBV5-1 CASRTAYNSPLHF
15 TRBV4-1 CASSLMGLNKETQYF
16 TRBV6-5 CASSYRVDRGRWPQHF
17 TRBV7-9 CASSLSLAAVGQETQYF
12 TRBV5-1 CASSLRRDEAFF
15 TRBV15 CATSRDRGFTETQYF
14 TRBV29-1 CSVDLAGANYGYTF
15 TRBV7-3 CASSPDRGSLYEQYF
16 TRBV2 CASSPRAPGFGNTIYF
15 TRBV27 CASSLSSQGGSGYTF
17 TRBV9 CASSTRRDRGWTGELFF
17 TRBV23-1 CASSHPKLAAPSDTQYF
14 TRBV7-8 CASSQPGVPYEQYF
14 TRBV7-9 CASSARATNEKLFF
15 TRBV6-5 CASSRAGVALNEQFF
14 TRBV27 CASSLNGGDEKLFF
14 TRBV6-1 CASSRLAGVYEQYF
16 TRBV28 CASSLIFTGGGNEQFF
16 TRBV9 CASSPISGGWTDTQYF
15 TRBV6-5 CASSYSIGAGQPQHF